This T cell receptor beta chain was recovered during a study of blood T cell repertoires in COVID-19. The age range of participants was about 18 to 90 years, with residence in about two dozen US areas. Each recovered donor of Cohort 3 presented with two negative PCRs, clearance, or symptom resolution. The CDR3 covers 20 residues. Per the germline V gene, CDR1 is LGHNA and CDR2 is YNFKEQ. After removal of 0 bases from V and 6 bases from J, the junction contained 14 bases not matched to a gene. Authors' data handling: Estimation of nucleated cell counts was performed using reference gene primer amplification. Libraries were prepared by immunoSEQ multiplex PCR; TCRdb keeps only in-frame clonotypes and omits some of them. The V and J calls and clone size were taken over from that table, and D and trimming were inferred from the DNA. Of about 190,000 clones listed, roughly 83% are singletons.

The chain is built from TRBV4-2 and TRBJ2-2, with 12 bases fitting TRBD2. Sample: PBMCs or T cells enriched from blood (not recorded which). This clonotype was obtained from a woman aged 25 to 39 who had recovered from COVID-19. The CDR3 DNA follows: TGTGCCAGCAGCCAAGAAGGTGCATGGACTAGCGGGACTAGCGCCGGGGAGCTGTTTTTT. Residues: CASSQEGAWTSGTSAGELFF.